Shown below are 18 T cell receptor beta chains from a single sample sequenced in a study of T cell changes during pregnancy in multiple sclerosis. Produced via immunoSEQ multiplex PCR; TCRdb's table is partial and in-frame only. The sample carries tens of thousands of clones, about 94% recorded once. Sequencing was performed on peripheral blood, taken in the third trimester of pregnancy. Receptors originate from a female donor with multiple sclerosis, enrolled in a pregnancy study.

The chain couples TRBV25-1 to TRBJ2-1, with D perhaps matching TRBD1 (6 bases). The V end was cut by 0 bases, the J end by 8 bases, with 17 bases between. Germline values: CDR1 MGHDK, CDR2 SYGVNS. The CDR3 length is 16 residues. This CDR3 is CASSEYVAQGADEQFF. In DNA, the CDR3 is TGTGCCAGCAGTGAATATGTTGCACAGGGTGCAGATGAGCAGTTCTTC.

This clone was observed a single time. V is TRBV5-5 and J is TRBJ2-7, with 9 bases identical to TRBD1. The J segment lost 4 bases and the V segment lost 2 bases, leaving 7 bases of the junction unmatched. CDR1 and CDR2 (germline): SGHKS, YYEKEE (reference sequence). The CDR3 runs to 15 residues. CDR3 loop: CASSFLQGAGYEQYF. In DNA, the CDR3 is TGTGCCAGCAGCTTCTTACAGGGGGCTGGGTACGAGCAGTACTTC.

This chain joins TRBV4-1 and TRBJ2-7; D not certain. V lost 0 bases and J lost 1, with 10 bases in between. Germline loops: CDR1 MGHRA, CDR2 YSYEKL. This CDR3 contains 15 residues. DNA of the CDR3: TGCGCCAGCAGCCAAGAGAAGCGAGGATCCTACGAGCAGTACTTC. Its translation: CASSQEKRGSYEQYF.

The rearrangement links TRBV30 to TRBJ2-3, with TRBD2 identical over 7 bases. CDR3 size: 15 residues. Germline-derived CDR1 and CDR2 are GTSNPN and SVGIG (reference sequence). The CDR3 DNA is TGTGCTTGGCCAGATGGGGGGGGGTCCACAGATACGCAGTATTTT. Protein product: CAWPDGGGSTDTQYF.

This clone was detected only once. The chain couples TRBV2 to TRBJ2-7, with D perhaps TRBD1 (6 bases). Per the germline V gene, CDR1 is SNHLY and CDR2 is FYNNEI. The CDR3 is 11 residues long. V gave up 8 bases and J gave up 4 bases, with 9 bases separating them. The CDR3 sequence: CASWTEYEQYF. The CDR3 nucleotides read TGTGCCAGCTGGACAGAGTACGAGCAGTACTTC.

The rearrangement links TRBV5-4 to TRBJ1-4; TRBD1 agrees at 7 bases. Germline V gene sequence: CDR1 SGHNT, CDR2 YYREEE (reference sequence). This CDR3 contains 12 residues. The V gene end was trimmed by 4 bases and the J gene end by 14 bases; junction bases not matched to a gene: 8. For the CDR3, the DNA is TGTGCCAGCAGCCTGAGGGACAGAAAGCTGTTTTTT. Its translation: CASSLRDRKLFF.

The CDR3 protein is CASSQGAHNEQFF. CDR3 sequence (DNA): TGTGCCAGCAGCCAAGGGGCGCACAATGAGCAGTTCTTC. This chain links TRBV14 with TRBJ2-1; D gene ambiguous. Deletions cut 1 base from V and 5 bases from J, with 6 bases between. CDR1 and CDR2 from the germline V gene are SGHDN and FVKESK. The CDR3 extends over 13 amino acids. The entire variable domain, with the rest obtained from reference TRBV14 and TRBJ2-1, is as follows: EAGVTQFPSHSVIEKGQTVTLRCDPISGHDNLYWYRRVMGKEIKFLLHFVKESKQDESGMPNNRFLAERTGGTYSTLKVQPAELEDSGVYFCASSQGAHNEQFFGPGTRLTVL.

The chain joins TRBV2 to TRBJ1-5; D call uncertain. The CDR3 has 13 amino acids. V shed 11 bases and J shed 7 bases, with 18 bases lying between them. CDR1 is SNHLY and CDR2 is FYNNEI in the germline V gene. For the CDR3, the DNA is TGTGCCGGGAGCTCCTATACAGACCAGCCCCAGCATTTT. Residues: CAGSSYTDQPQHF. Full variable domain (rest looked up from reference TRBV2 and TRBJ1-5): EPEVTQTPSHQVTQMGQEVILRCVPISNHLYFYWYRQILGQKVEFLVSFYNNEISEKSEIFDDQFSVERPDGSNFTLKIRSTKLEDSAMYFCAGSSYTDQPQHFGDGTRLSIL.

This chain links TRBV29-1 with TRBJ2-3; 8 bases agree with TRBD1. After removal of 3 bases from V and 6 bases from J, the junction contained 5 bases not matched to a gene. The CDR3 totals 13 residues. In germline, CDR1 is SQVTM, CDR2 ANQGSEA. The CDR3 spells CSVDLTGADTQYF. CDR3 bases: TGCAGCGTTGACCTGACAGGGGCGGATACGCAGTATTTT.

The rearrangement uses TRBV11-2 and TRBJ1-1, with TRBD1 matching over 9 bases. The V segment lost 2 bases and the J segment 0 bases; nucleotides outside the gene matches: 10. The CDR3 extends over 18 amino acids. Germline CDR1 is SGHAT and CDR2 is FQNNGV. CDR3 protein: CASSLLRGGTGLNTEAFF. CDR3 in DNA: TGTGCCAGCAGCTTACTTCGTGGAGGGACAGGGCTGAACACTGAAGCTTTCTTT.

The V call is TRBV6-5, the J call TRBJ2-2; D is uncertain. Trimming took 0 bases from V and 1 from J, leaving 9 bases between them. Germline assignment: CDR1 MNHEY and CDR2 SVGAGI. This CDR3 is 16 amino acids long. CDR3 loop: CASSYSRAVNTGELFF. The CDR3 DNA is TGTGCCAGCAGTTACTCGCGAGCTGTGAACACCGGGGAGCTGTTTTTT.

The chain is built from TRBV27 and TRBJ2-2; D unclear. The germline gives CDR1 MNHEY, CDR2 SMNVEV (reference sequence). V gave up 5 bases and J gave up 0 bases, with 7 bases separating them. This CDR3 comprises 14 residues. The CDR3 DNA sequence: TGTGCCAGCAGTGTCCTATCGAACACCGGGGAGCTGTTTTTT. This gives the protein CASSVLSNTGELFF.

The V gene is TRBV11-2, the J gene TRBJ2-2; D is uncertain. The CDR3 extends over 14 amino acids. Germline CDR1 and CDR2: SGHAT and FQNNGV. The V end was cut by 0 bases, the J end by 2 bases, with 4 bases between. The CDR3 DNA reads TGTGCCAGCAGCTTAGACCCTAACACCGGGGAGCTGTTTTTT. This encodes CASSLDPNTGELFF. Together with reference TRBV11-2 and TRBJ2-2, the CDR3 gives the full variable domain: EAGVAQSPRYKIIEKRQSVAFWCNPISGHATLYWYQQILGQGPKLLIQFQNNGVVDDSQLPKDRFSAERLKGVDSTLKIQPAKLEDSAVYLCASSLDPNTGELFFGEGSRLTVL.

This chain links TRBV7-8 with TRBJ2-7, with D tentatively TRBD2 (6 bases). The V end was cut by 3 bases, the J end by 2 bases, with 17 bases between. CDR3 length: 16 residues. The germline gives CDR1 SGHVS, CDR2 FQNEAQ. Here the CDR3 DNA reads TGTGCCAGCAGCTTGATGGGCCGGCGGGGAACCTACGAGCAGTACTTC. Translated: CASSLMGRRGTYEQYF.

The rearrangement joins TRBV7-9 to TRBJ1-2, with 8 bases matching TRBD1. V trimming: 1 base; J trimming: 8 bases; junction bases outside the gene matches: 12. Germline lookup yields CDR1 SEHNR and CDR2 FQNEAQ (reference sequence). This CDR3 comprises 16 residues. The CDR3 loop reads CASSLGTGLVSGGYTF. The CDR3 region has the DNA TGTGCCAGCAGCTTAGGGACAGGGCTCGTATCGGGAGGCTACACCTTC. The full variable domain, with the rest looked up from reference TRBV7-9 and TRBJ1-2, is DTGVSQNPRHKITKRGQNVTFRCDPISEHNRLYWYRQTLGQGPEFLTYFQNEAQLEKSRLLSDRFSAERPKGSFSTLEIQRTEQGDSAMYLCASSLGTGLVSGGYTFGSGTRLTVV.

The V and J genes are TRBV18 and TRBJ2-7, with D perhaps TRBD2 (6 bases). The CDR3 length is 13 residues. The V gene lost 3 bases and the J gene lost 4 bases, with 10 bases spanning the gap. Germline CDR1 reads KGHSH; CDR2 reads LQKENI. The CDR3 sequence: CASSPGAGYEQYF. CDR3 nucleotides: TGTGCCAGCTCACCCGGTGCGGGGTACGAGCAGTACTTC.

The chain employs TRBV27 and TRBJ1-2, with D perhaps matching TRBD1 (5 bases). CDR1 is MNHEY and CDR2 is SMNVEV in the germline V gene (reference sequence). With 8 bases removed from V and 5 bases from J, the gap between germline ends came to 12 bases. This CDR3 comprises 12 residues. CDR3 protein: CASRSGGYGYTF. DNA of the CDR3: TGTGCCAGCCGCTCGGGGGGGTATGGCTACACCTTC.

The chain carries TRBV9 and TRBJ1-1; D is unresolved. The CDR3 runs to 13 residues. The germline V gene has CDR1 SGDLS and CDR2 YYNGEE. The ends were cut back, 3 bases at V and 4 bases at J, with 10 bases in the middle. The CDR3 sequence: CASSAPGSTEAFF. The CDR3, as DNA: TGTGCCAGCAGCGCCCCCGGGAGCACTGAAGCTTTCTTT.